The clone carrying this T cell receptor (beta chain) was observed at least ten times. Its specificity is unknown. The CDR3 length is 13 residues. V lost 4 bases and J lost 9, with 16 bases in between. Germline V gene sequence: CDR1 SGHNT, CDR2 YYREEE (reference sequence). The sample originates from a study of beta chain features in type 1 diabetes. Study-wide results and caveats: Moderate yet significant TCRB CDR3 shortening was seen in Type 1 diabetes patients in all four CD4+ subsets.

The authors reverse transcribed all of the isolated RNA, so sequencing captured expressed TCRB transcripts. The repertoire was sequenced with immunoSEQ multiplex PCR; TCRdb's copy has only in-frame clones and lacks some. The sample has about 340,000 clones; 6.5% to 10% are singletons. CD45RO/CCR7/CD25/CD127/CD95/CD27 sorting isolated CD4+ naive, central memory, regulatory and stem cell-like memory cells. The TCR comes from a woman between 18 and 29 years old in good health. The chain recombines TRBV5-4 with TRBJ1-2, with D tentatively TRBD1 (5 bases). Input material: central memory CD4+ T cells from blood. The CDR3 DNA reads TGTGCCAGCAGCCCGGAAAGGGACTCGAGCTACACCTTC. This encodes CASSPERDSSYTF. Together with reference TRBV5-4 and TRBJ1-2, the CDR3 gives the full variable domain: ETGVTQSPTHLIKTRGQQVTLRCSSQSGHNTVSWYQQALGQGPQFIFQYYREEENGRGNFPPRFSGLQFPNYSSELNVNALELDDSALYLCASSPERDSSYTFGSGTRLTVV.